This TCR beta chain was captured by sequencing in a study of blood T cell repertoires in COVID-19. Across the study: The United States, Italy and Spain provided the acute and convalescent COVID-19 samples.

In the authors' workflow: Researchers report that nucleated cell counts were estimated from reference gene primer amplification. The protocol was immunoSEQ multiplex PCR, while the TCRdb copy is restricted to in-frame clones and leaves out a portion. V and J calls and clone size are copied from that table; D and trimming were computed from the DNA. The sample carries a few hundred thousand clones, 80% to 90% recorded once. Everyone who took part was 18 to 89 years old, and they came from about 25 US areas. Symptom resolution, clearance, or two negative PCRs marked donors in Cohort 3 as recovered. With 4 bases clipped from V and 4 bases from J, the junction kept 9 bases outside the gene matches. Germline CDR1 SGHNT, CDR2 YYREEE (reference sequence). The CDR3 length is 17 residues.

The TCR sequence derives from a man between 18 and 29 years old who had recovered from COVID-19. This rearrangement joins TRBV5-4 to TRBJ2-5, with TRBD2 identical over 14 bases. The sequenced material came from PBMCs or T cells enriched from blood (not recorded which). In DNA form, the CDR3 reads TGTGCCAGCAGCCCCGGACTAGCGGGGGGAGGGATAGAGACCCAGTACTTC. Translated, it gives CASSPGLAGGGIETQYF.